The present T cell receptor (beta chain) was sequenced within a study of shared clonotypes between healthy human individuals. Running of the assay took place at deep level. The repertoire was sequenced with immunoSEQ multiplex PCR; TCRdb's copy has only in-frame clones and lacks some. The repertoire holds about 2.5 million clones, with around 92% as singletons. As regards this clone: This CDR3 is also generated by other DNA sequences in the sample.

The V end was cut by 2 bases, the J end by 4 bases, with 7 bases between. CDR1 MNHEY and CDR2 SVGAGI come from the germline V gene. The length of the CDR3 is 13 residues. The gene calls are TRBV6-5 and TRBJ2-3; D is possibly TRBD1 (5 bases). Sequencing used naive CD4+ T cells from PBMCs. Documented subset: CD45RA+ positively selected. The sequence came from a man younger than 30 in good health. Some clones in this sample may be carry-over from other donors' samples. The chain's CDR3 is CASSYTTADTQYF. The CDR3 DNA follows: TGTGCCAGCAGTTACACGACAGCAGATACGCAGTATTTT.